These 25 T cell receptor beta chains share one sample of origin, sequenced in a study of response to subunit inactivated influenza vaccine. Each CDR3 protein is one row after TCRdb ran MiXCR on the RT-PCR reads. The top ten hold approximately 11% of the sample, which has hundreds of thousands of distinct CDR3 sequences, less than 20% seen once. The input for sequencing was PBMCs from blood, taken 5 days after vaccination. The receptors shown here come from a middle-aged man who received an inactivated influenza vaccine.

This clonotype was recorded many times. J is TRBJ2-3 and V is TRBV9; the match to TRBD2 covers 7 bases. Trimming at V came to 0 bases and at J to 6 bases, leaving 4 bases not matched to a gene. The CDR3 totals 14 residues. CDR1 is SGDLS and CDR2 is YYNGEE in the germline V gene. The CDR3 DNA reads as TGTGCCAGCAGCGTAGGCGGGAGAACTGATACGCAGTATTTT. Amino acid sequence: CASSVGGRTDTQYF.

This clonotype was counted a few times. CDR3 amino acids: CASSDRPQGPGELFF. In nucleotides, the CDR3 is TGTGCCAGCAGTGACCGCCCACAGGGGCCCGGGGAGCTGTTTTTT. The V gene is TRBV2, the J gene TRBJ2-2; TRBD1 matches at 7 bases. In germline, CDR1 is SNHLY, CDR2 FYNNEI. After removal of 3 bases from V and 6 bases from J, the junction contained 7 bases not matched to a gene. The CDR3 totals 15 residues.

This clonotype was recorded a few times. DNA for the CDR3: TGTGCCAGCTCACCACTTCGGGGGACGGAGACCCAGTACTTC. Translated: CASSPLRGTETQYF. The chain couples TRBV18 to TRBJ2-5, with D perhaps matching TRBD2 (6 bases). From germline, CDR1 is KGHSH and CDR2 LQKENI. V lost 1 base and J 5 bases, leaving 11 bases between the germline ends. The CDR3 extends over 14 amino acids.

This chain joins TRBV28 and TRBJ2-5, with no clear D. Germline V gene data show CDR1 as MDHEN and CDR2 as SYDVKM. The ends were cut back, 2 bases at V and 3 bases at J, with 7 bases in the middle. This CDR3 spans 13 amino acids. CDR3 in amino acids: CASSLKLKETQYF. The CDR3 bases are TGTGCCAGCAGTTTAAAGCTTAAAGAGACCCAGTACTTC.

This clonotype was picked up a small number of times. The chain is built from TRBV3-1 and TRBJ1-5; D is uncertain. Germline V lookup: CDR1 LGHDT, CDR2 YNNKEL (reference sequence). The germline V and J ends were trimmed by 2 bases and 4 bases, with 6 bases remaining between them. This CDR3 region has 13 residues. The CDR3 spells CASSQRLNQPQHF. As DNA, the CDR3 is TGTGCCAGCAGCCAAAGACTGAATCAGCCCCAGCATTTT.

The genes are TRBV30 and TRBJ2-7; TRBD1 aligns across 9 bases. The ends lost 2 bases at V and 9 bases at J; junction bases unmatched: 17. The CDR3 has 16 residues. Germline CDR1 reads GTSNPN; CDR2 reads SVGIG (reference sequence). The CDR3 DNA is TGTGCCTGGAGTTCGCCCGGGACAGGGAGGAGACACAGGCAGTACTTC. Translated: CAWSSPGTGRRHRQYF. Based on the CDR3 plus reference TRBV30 and TRBJ2-7, the full variable domain is SQTIHQWPATLVQPVGSPLSLECTVEGTSNPNLYWYRQAAGRGLQLLFYSVGIGQISSEVPQNLSASRPQDRQFILSSKKLLLSDSGFYLCAWSSPGTGRRHRQYFGPGTRLTVT.

This clonotype is medium-sized (0.01 to 0.1%) in the sample. The chain employs TRBV20-1 and TRBJ2-5; D unresolved. Germline V gene data show CDR1 as DFQATT and CDR2 as SNEGSKA (reference sequence). Between the trimmed V and J ends, which lost 0 bases and 4 bases, there was a span of 12 bases. The CDR3 consists of 14 residues. CDR3 coding DNA: TGCAGTGCTAGAGAGCTGGACCACCCAGAGACCCAGTACTTC. Its protein product is CSARELDHPETQYF.

This clonotype appeared a few times. The chain joins TRBV5-1 to TRBJ2-2; TRBD2 aligns across 8 bases. J gave up 5 bases and V 4 bases, and 4 bases lay outside the gene matches. Per germline, CDR1 SGHRS and CDR2 YFSETQ. The CDR3 runs 14 residues. CDR3 bases: TGCGCCAGCAGCGAGTCTAGCGGGACCGGGGAGCTGTTTTTT. This gives the protein CASSESSGTGELFF.

The chain is built from TRBV5-1 and TRBJ2-1; 9 bases agree with TRBD1. Germline CDR1 is SGHRS and CDR2 is YFSETQ. The CDR3 sequence is 16 residues long. J was trimmed by 4 bases and V by 3 bases; bases with no gene match: 8. The CDR3 sequence is CASSSLPGQGYNEQFF. The DNA of the CDR3 is TGCGCCAGCAGCTCCCTTCCGGGACAGGGATACAATGAGCAGTTCTTC. Complete variable domain (other parts from reference TRBV5-1 and TRBJ2-1): KAGVTQTPRYLIKTRGQQVTLSCSPISGHRSVSWYQQTPGQGLQFLFEYFSETQRNKGNFPGRFSGRQFSNSRSEMNVSTLELGDSALYLCASSSLPGQGYNEQFFGPGTRLTVL.

In this sample, this clonotype turned up many times. DNA for the CDR3: TGTGCCAGCAGTTCCGGGACAGGGCCGCCGTTCTTC. Translation: CASSSGTGPPFF. This chain uses TRBV12-3 or TRBV12-4 with TRBJ2-1; TRBD1 agrees at 9 bases. V gave up 4 bases and J gave up 15 bases; unmatched junction bases: 7. The CDR3 has 12 amino acids.

On this clonotype: The junction shows a germline mismatch at one end, possibly a read error. The rearrangement links TRBV19 to TRBJ1-2; D remains ambiguous. Per the germline V gene, CDR1 is LNHDA and CDR2 is SQIVND (reference sequence). This CDR3 region has 14 residues. The CDR3 nucleotides read TGTGCCAGTTGTATAGATCCCAACTTCTCTGGCTACACCTTC. Its translation is CASCIDPNFSGYTF.

In its sample, this clonotype was seen a few times. V and J are TRBV7-2 and TRBJ1-2, with D unclear. The CDR3 spans 13 residues. V dropped 5 bases and J dropped 3 bases, with 10 bases sitting between them. Per germline, CDR1 SGHTA and CDR2 FQGNSA. CDR3 amino acids: CASSPGPDYGYTF. For the CDR3, the DNA is TGTGCCAGCAGCCCAGGTCCTGACTATGGCTACACCTTC.

The chain recombines TRBV2 with TRBJ2-3; 8 nucleotides line up with TRBD2. With V trimmed by 2 bases and J by 1 base, 8 bases remained unmatched. The germline CDR1 and CDR2 sequences are SNHLY and FYNNEI. CDR3 length: 17 residues. CDR3 nucleotides: TGTGCCAGCAGTGAATGGGGGTTAGCGGGGCGCACAGATACGCAGTATTTT. Translating gives CASSEWGLAGRTDTQYF.

The chain combines TRBV4-3 with TRBJ1-1; possible D gene TRBD1, 6 bases. There are 17 residues in the CDR3. Germline V gives CDR1 LGHNA, CDR2 YSLEER. V gave up 3 bases and J gave up 0 bases, with 17 bases separating them. This chain's CDR3 is CASSQGPEDRLNTEAFF. As DNA, the CDR3 is TGCGCCAGCAGCCAGGGACCTGAAGACAGGTTGAACACTGAAGCTTTCTTT.

A few counts support this clonotype. This chain joins TRBV7-2 and TRBJ2-3; 7 bases align to TRBD2. V shed 3 bases and J 2 bases; nucleotides not matched to a gene: 5. Germline V gene data show CDR1 as SGHTA and CDR2 as FQGNSA. The CDR3 is 15 amino acids. The DNA of the CDR3 is TGTGCCAGCAGCTTTACCCGGGGGGACACAGATACGCAGTATTTT. Translated, it gives CASSFTRGDTDTQYF.

In its sample, this clonotype was seen a few times. This rearrangement joins TRBV5-1 to TRBJ2-1; no firm D call. V dropped 1 base and J dropped 5 bases, with 4 bases sitting between them. Germline V CDR1 and CDR2: SGHRS, YFSETQ. The CDR3 totals 12 residues. For the CDR3, the DNA is TGCGCCAGCAGCTTGAGCCACAATGAGCAGTTCTTC. Translating gives CASSLSHNEQFF. The full variable domain, its missing parts supplied by reference TRBV5-1 and TRBJ2-1, is KAGVTQTPRYLIKTRGQQVTLSCSPISGHRSVSWYQQTPGQGLQFLFEYFSETQRNKGNFPGRFSGRQFSNSRSEMNVSTLELGDSALYLCASSLSHNEQFFGPGTRLTVL.

The chain couples TRBV4-1 to TRBJ1-2; 7 nucleotides agree with TRBD1. This CDR3 region has 14 residues. CDR1 and CDR2 from the germline V gene are MGHRA and YSYEKL. The trim removed 0 bases at V and 12 bases at J, leaving 10 bases unmatched. The CDR3 spells CASSQDRVRGLNTF. The CDR3 DNA follows: TGCGCCAGCAGCCAAGATCGGGTGAGGGGGCTAAACACCTTC.

This clonotype was detected a few times. This chain uses TRBV7-2 with TRBJ1-1; D remains ambiguous. The CDR3 is 13 amino acids. Germline V gene data show CDR1 as SGHTA and CDR2 as FQGNSA. V lost 5 bases, J lost 10 bases, and 17 bases lay in between. This chain's CDR3 is CASSPGAPRSAFF. CDR3 bases: TGTGCCAGCAGCCCGGGAGCCCCTCGCTCAGCTTTCTTT.

This clonotype was counted only a few times. It may be a read error: a sequence one base away is much more abundant. The chain couples TRBV12-3 or TRBV12-4 to TRBJ2-7; no definite D call. This CDR3 comprises 13 residues. V was shortened by 2 bases and J by 2 bases, with 7 bases between the two germline ends. The CDR3 sequence is CASSLTSAYEQYF. The DNA of the CDR3 is TGTGCCAGCAGTTTAACAAGCGCCTACGAGCAGTACTTC.

The chain joins TRBV5-1 to TRBJ2-6; no definite D call. Trimming took off 8 bases at V and 0 bases at J, with 12 bases between the two ends. The CDR3 is 15 amino acids. Germline lookup yields CDR1 SGHRS and CDR2 YFSETQ. Here the CDR3 reads CASLGLHSGANVLTF. The CDR3 coding sequence is TGCGCCAGTTTGGGCCTGCACTCTGGGGCCAACGTCCTGACTTTC.

The gene calls are TRBV3-1 and TRBJ1-2; D gene ambiguous. Germline CDR1 LGHDT, CDR2 YNNKEL (reference sequence). The CDR3 loop spans 11 amino acids. With 5 bases removed from V and 8 bases from J, the gap between germline ends came to 9 bases. DNA for the CDR3: TGTGCCAGCAGCACACAAGGAGGCTACACCTTC. This translates into CASSTQGGYTF.

This sequence joins TRBV6-5 and TRBJ2-2; 9 bases are a match to TRBD2. Germline V gene lookup returns CDR1 MNHEY and CDR2 SVGAGI. V trimming: 2 bases; J trimming: 4 bases; junction bases outside the gene matches: 2. This CDR3 spans 15 amino acids. The CDR3 here is CASSYARGGTGELFF. DNA for the CDR3: TGTGCCAGCAGTTACGCGCGGGGGGGCACCGGGGAGCTGTTTTTT.

The V and J genes are TRBV5-1 and TRBJ1-4; D possibly corresponds to TRBD1 (5 bases). CDR3 size: 15 residues. CDR1 is SGHRS, CDR2 YFSETQ, per germline. The V gene lost 3 bases and the J gene lost 8 bases, with 17 bases spanning the gap. The CDR3 loop reads CASSWGDAVGEKLFF. In DNA form, the CDR3 reads TGCGCCAGCAGCTGGGGGGACGCCGTTGGGGAAAAACTGTTTTTT.

This rearrangement joins TRBV30 to TRBJ1-6; possible D gene TRBD1, 6 bases. V was pared by 0 bases and J by 8 bases, with 11 bases between. CDR3 length: 14 residues. CDR1 GTSNPN and CDR2 SVGIG come from the germline V gene (reference sequence). CDR3 protein: CAWSVTQGYSPLHF. CDR3 in DNA: TGTGCCTGGAGTGTAACACAGGGATATTCACCCCTCCACTTT.

This clonotype was seen a few times. The chain carries TRBV11-2 and TRBJ2-2, with D unresolved. Germline lookup yields CDR1 SGHAT and CDR2 FQNNGV. V lost 0 bases, J lost 5 bases, and 7 bases lay in between. The CDR3 length is 14 residues. This chain's CDR3 is CASSLDLGTGELFF. The CDR3 DNA follows: TGTGCCAGCAGCTTAGATCTGGGGACCGGGGAGCTGTTTTTT.